The rows below give T cell receptor beta chains drawn from one sample of a study of T cell responses to AZD1222 COVID-19 vaccine. Profiled with immunoSEQ multiplex PCR; TCRdb holds only in-frame clones, not every one. This sample has 90,000 to 120,000 clones, with roughly 90% found just once. Sequenced here: peripheral blood, sampled on day 0 of AZD1222 vaccination. Receptors originate from an adult in good health. The CDR3 runs from the conserved cysteine through the conserved F or W. D genes are given only for firm matches. Size values are once, few and many counts, or a class for expanded clones, and some rows have none.

d_call	v_call	clone_size	j_call	cdr3_nt	cdr3_aa
NA	TRBV6-2/TRBV6-3	NA	TRBJ1-2	TGTGCCAGCAGTTTGTTTCCCCCGGGACACGAATTC	CASSLFPPGHEF
NA	TRBV7-2	NA	TRBJ1-2	TGTGCCAGCAGCTCCGGGACGTTTAACTATGGCTACACCTTC	CASSSGTFNYGYTF
NA	TRBV19	NA	TRBJ1-2	TGTGCCAGTAGTACTAGGGGCCCAGAGTATGGCTACACCTTC	CASSTRGPEYGYTF
NA	TRBV28	NA	TRBJ1-2	TGTGCCAGCAGTTTAGTCGCAGCTAACTATGGCTACACCTTC	CASSLVAANYGYTF
NA	TRBV3-1/TRBV3-2	few	TRBJ1-1	TGTGCCAGCAGCCAAGGAAATGGGGCGGTGGCTTTCTTT	CASSQGNGAVAFF
NA	TRBV7-3	NA	TRBJ2-3	TGTGCCAGCAGCTTAACGTCGGAGCGGAGTACGCAGTATTTT	CASSLTSERSTQYF
TRBD1	TRBV28	NA	TRBJ1-2	TGTGCCAGCAGTGGCTCGGGACAGGGAGGTGGTGGCTACACCTTC	CASSGSGQGGGGYTF
NA	TRBV30	NA	TRBJ1-3	TGTGCCTGGCGAAGGGCCTCTGGAAACACCATATATTTT	CAWRRASGNTIYF
TRBD2	TRBV6-2/TRBV6-3	NA	TRBJ2-5	TGTGCCAGCAGTCTACGACTAGCGGGGCAAGAGACCCAGTACTTC	CASSLRLAGQETQYF
TRBD2	TRBV2	NA	TRBJ2-3	TGTGCCAGCATCCTTAGCGGGGTCACAGATACGCAGTATTTT	CASILSGVTDTQYF
NA	TRBV5-1	few	TRBJ2-1	TGCGCCAGCAGCCCCGCGGTCGGAGAGCAGTTCTTC	CASSPAVGEQFF
NA	TRBV19	NA	TRBJ2-2	TGTGCCAGTAGCGCAGGGGGGGTTACCGGGGAGCTGTTTTTT	CASSAGGVTGELFF
NA	TRBV19	NA	TRBJ1-2	TGTGCCAGTAGTATGCCTTTGGGTTCTGGTGGCTACACCTTC	CASSMPLGSGGYTF
TRBD1	TRBV25-1	NA	TRBJ1-5	TGTGCCAGCAGCGGACAGGGGAGGCAGCCCCAGCATTTT	CASSGQGRQPQHF
NA	TRBV6-5	NA	TRBJ2-1	TGTGCCAGCGGAAGCTCCTACAATGAGCAGTTCTTC	CASGSSYNEQFF
NA	TRBV7-9	NA	TRBJ2-1	TGTGCCAGCAGCTTATTTGTCGTTTACAATGAGCAGTTCTTC	CASSLFVVYNEQFF
TRBD1	TRBV7-6	NA	TRBJ2-2	TGTGCCAGCAGCCCCGGGACAGGGTACACCGGGGAGCTGTTTTTT	CASSPGTGYTGELFF
NA	TRBV7-6	NA	TRBJ2-7	TGTGCCAGCAGCTTAGAGGCCAAGGGGTTCGTCAACGAGCAGTACTTC	CASSLEAKGFVNEQYF
TRBD2	TRBV19	NA	TRBJ2-1	TGTGCCAGTAGTACCCGGACTAGCGGGTACAATGAGCAGTTCTTC	CASSTRTSGYNEQFF
NA	TRBV9	NA	TRBJ1-4	TGTGCCAGCAGCGAGACTTCAGGAGGTTACAATGAAAAACTGTTTTTT	CASSETSGGYNEKLFF
NA	TRBV7-8	NA	TRBJ1-1	TGTGCCAGCAGCCTAAGCCGGGGAGGAGGGACTGAAGCTTTCTTT	CASSLSRGGGTEAFF
NA	TRBV30	NA	TRBJ1-5	TGTGCCTGGAGCGACAGGACTCTGGGGCCCCAGCATTTT	CAWSDRTLGPQHF
NA	TRBV5-1	NA	TRBJ1-4	TGCGCCAGCAGCTTGGTAGTCGGTGAAAAACTGTTTTTT	CASSLVVGEKLFF
NA	TRBV28	NA	TRBJ2-1	TGTGCCAGCAGTTTAATGCGGGACTACAATGAGCAGTTCTTC	CASSLMRDYNEQFF
TRBD2	TRBV19	NA	TRBJ2-1	TGTGCCAGTAGCCCGCTAGCGGGATCCTACAATGAGCAGTTCTTC	CASSPLAGSYNEQFF
TRBD1	TRBV5-4	once	TRBJ2-2	TGTGCCAGCAGCTTGGGGGGACAGGGTATGGTCGGGGAGCTGTTTTTT	CASSLGGQGMVGELFF
NA	TRBV28	NA	TRBJ2-7	TGTGCCAGCAGTTCGGGGACGGGCTACGAGCAGTACTTC	CASSSGTGYEQYF
NA	TRBV7-3	once	TRBJ2-2	TGTGCCAGCAGCTCAAATAGCCCTAGTATTACCGGGGAGCTGTTTTTT	CASSSNSPSITGELFF
TRBD2	TRBV19	NA	TRBJ2-7	TGTGCCAGTAGTATGGAAGGTAGCGGGAGCTACGAGCAGTACTTC	CASSMEGSGSYEQYF
TRBD2	TRBV6-5	NA	TRBJ2-1	TGTGCCAGCGCCCGCACTAGCGGGTGGAATGAGCAGTTCTTC	CASARTSGWNEQFF
TRBD1	TRBV11-2	NA	TRBJ1-2	TGTGCCAGCAGTCCCCGGCAGGGGGCTATTTCGGGCTATGGCTACACCTTC	CASSPRQGAISGYGYTF
NA	TRBV28	NA	TRBJ1-2	TGTGCCAGCAGTTTAATACGGGGGGGAGGCTACACCTTC	CASSLIRGGGYTF
TRBD1	TRBV28	NA	TRBJ2-7	TGTGCCAGCAGTTCCCCGGGACAGCCTTACTACGAGCAGTACTTC	CASSSPGQPYYEQYF
TRBD1	TRBV5-1	NA	TRBJ1-2	TGCGCCAGCAGCACGGGACAGGGTATGGTATGGAATGGCTACACCTTC	CASSTGQGMVWNGYTF
TRBD1	TRBV28	NA	TRBJ1-2	TGTGCCAGCATCACGACAGGGTCGTATGGCTACACCTTC	CASITTGSYGYTF
TRBD1	TRBV7-2	NA	TRBJ1-2	TGTGCCAGCAGCTTAGACCACCCGGGACAGACGGGTGCATATGGCTACACCTTC	CASSLDHPGQTGAYGYTF
NA	TRBV12-2	NA	TRBJ2-7	TGTGCAAGTCGCTTAGAGGGAGCGTCCTACGAGCAGTACTTC	CASRLEGASYEQYF
NA	TRBV18	NA	TRBJ1-4	TGTGCCAGCTCACCAAGGGCAGATGAAAAACTGTTTTTT	CASSPRADEKLFF
TRBD1	TRBV5-4	NA	TRBJ1-6	TGTGCCAGCAGGATAGGGACAGGCAATTCACCCCTCCACTTT	CASRIGTGNSPLHF
NA	TRBV19	NA	TRBJ1-5	TGTGCCAGTAGTATAGCCATTACCACCGGTCAGCCCCAGCATTTT	CASSIAITTGQPQHF
TRBD1	TRBV5-1	NA	TRBJ2-2	TGCGCCAGCAGCATACGAGCAGGGGGGAACACCGGGGAGCTGTTTTTT	CASSIRAGGNTGELFF
NA	TRBV7-2	NA	TRBJ2-3	TGTGCCAGCAGTTGGATGGGGGCAGATACGCAGTATTTT	CASSWMGADTQYF
TRBD1	TRBV11-3	NA	TRBJ2-7	TGTGCCAGCAGCTTAGAGGGACAGGCTATCGAGCAGTACTTC	CASSLEGQAIEQYF
TRBD2	TRBV5-1	once	TRBJ2-5	TGCGCCAGCCGGATGGCTAGCGGGAGCCAAGAGACCCAGTACTTC	CASRMASGSQETQYF
TRBD1	TRBV30	NA	TRBJ1-2	TGTGCCTGGAGTACCGTTAGGGGGAGACCCGGGACAGGGTTCTATGGCTACACCTTC	CAWSTVRGRPGTGFYGYTF
NA	TRBV18	NA	TRBJ1-1	TGTGCCAGCTCACCAACGGGCCAGAACACTGAAGCTTTCTTT	CASSPTGQNTEAFF
TRBD1	TRBV5-4	NA	TRBJ2-7	TGTGCCAGCAGCGCCCGGACAGGGGGGGGAGAGCAGTACTTC	CASSARTGGGEQYF
TRBD2	TRBV27	NA	TRBJ2-1	TGTGCCAGCAGTGATAGCGGGAGGCTCGGGGAGCAGTTCTTC	CASSDSGRLGEQFF